A single T cell receptor (beta chain) is shown here with its context. The V gene lost 6 bases and the J gene lost 5 bases, with 17 bases spanning the gap. This CDR3 comprises 14 residues. As to time point: patch test 3, about 24 weeks after DPC sensitization. The treatment denotes: therapeutic diphenylcyclopropenone sensitization with weekly scalp DPC. Unique molecular identifiers were attached to individual cDNA molecules during library preparation. TCRdb analysed the RACE reads with MiXCR anew, one entry per CDR3 protein. The sample yields under 200,000 distinct CDR3 sequences, about 27% seen once. The record originates from a study of human T cells and chemical hapten exposure.

This sequence joins TRBV12-3 or TRBV12-4 and TRBJ2-7; tentative D call: TRBD2 (5 bases). The TCR originated in a woman younger than 30 with alopecia areata. Some clones in this sample may be carry-over from other donors' samples. The sequencing here drew on whole blood, taken in connection with sensitization to the hapten diphenylcyclopropenone (DPC). The CDR3 reads CASSPGRASHEQYF. The CDR3 bases are TGTGCCAGCAGCCCTGGGCGGGCAAGTCACGAGCAGTACTTC.